The 25 T cell receptor beta chains given below trace back to one sample, sequenced in a study of shared clonotypes between healthy human individuals. Sequenced by immunoSEQ multiplex PCR; TCRdb stores in-frame clones only, minus some. The repertoire holds 950,000 to 1,300,000 clones, with around 74% as singletons. What was sequenced was memory CD4+ T cells sorted from blood. This sample's subset: CD45RA-negative fraction. The receptors come from a man aged 18 to 29 in good health.

Only a few counts were recorded for this clone. The chain links TRBV9 to TRBJ2-5; 10 nucleotides line up with TRBD1. V was pared by 3 bases and J by 3 bases, with 2 bases of the junction left unmatched. Per germline, CDR1 SGDLS and CDR2 YYNGEE. This CDR3 is 14 amino acids long. The CDR3: CASSEGQGKETQYF. CDR3 nucleotide sequence: TGTGCCAGCAGCGAGGGACAGGGGAAAGAGACCCAGTACTTC.

The chain combines TRBV5-1 with TRBJ1-2; possible D gene TRBD1, 5 bases. Germline-derived CDR1 and CDR2 are SGHRS and YFSETQ. With 1 base removed from V and 8 bases from J, the gap between germline ends came to 15 bases. This CDR3 is 14 amino acids long. This CDR3 reads CASSLFSGSGGYTF. Written as DNA, the CDR3 is TGCGCCAGCAGCTTGTTTTCAGGGTCAGGCGGCTACACCTTC.

V is TRBV11-2 and J is TRBJ1-1; 7 bases map to TRBD1. J lost 12 bases, V lost 3 bases, and 4 bases had no gene match. From germline, CDR1 is SGHAT and CDR2 FQNNGV. The CDR3 has 11 residues. CDR3 loop: CASSLDRIPFF. In DNA form, the CDR3 reads TGTGCCAGCAGCTTGGACAGGATACCTTTCTTT.

The CDR3 DNA follows: TGTGCCAGCCGGACACTCGGATACACAGATACGCAGTATTTT. This codes for CASRTLGYTDTQYF. The chain carries TRBV11-2 and TRBJ2-3; D might be TRBD1 (5 bases). Germline V lookup: CDR1 SGHAT, CDR2 FQNNGV. Between the trimmed V and J ends, which lost 8 bases and 2 bases, there was a span of 14 bases. There are 14 residues in the CDR3.

The chain uses TRBV4-1 and TRBJ1-2; TRBD1 aligns across 10 bases. Losses at the gene ends were 0 bases for V and 9 bases for J; bases not matched to a gene: 19. CDR1 and CDR2 (germline): MGHRA, YSYEKL. The CDR3 loop spans 19 amino acids. This CDR3 is CASSQESINPGQGIYRYTF. As DNA, the CDR3 is TGCGCCAGCAGCCAAGAGAGTATTAACCCGGGACAGGGGATTTATCGCTACACCTTC.

The gene calls are TRBV29-1 and TRBJ1-4, with D perhaps TRBD1 (6 bases). The CDR3 length is 14 residues. The germline V and J ends were trimmed by 7 bases and 4 bases, with 16 bases remaining between them. The germline gives CDR1 SQVTM, CDR2 ANQGSEA. The CDR3 DNA is TGCAGCGCTAAACAGGGCTCGCTTAATGAAAAACTGTTTTTT. Encoded protein: CSAKQGSLNEKLFF.

This chain uses TRBV27 with TRBJ1-4, with D possibly matching TRBD1 (6 bases). There are 13 residues in the CDR3. V was cut by 5 bases and J by 7 bases, with 11 bases left in between. Per the germline V gene, CDR1 is MNHEY and CDR2 is SMNVEV (reference sequence). CDR3 sequence reads: CASSGQIGEKLFF. In nucleotides, the CDR3 is TGTGCCAGCAGTGGACAGATCGGTGAAAAACTGTTTTTT.

This clone has a handful of counts. V usage is TRBV19 and J usage is TRBJ1-5; D is undetermined. CDR1 LNHDA and CDR2 SQIVND come from the germline V gene (reference sequence). This CDR3 spans 12 amino acids. Between the trimmed V and J ends, which lost 6 bases and 3 bases, there was a span of 6 bases. This CDR3 reads CASRGYNQPQHF. The CDR3 region has the DNA TGTGCCAGTAGGGGATACAATCAGCCCCAGCATTTT.

This clone was seen a single time. The chain joins TRBV6-1 to TRBJ1-5, with 7 positions matching TRBD1. Germline V CDR1 and CDR2: MNHNS, SASEGT. The CDR3 is 18 amino acids. J lost 0 bases, V lost 2 bases, and 10 bases had no gene match. CDR3 DNA: TGTGCCAGCAGTGAACTGCCCCCCCACAGGGGTAGCAATCAGCCCCAGCATTTT. Its protein product is CASSELPPHRGSNQPQHF.

This clone was found many times. In nucleotides, the CDR3 is TGTGCCAGCAGCCGAACAGACAGGGGTCTTTGGTATGGCTACACCTTC. Its protein is CASSRTDRGLWYGYTF. The chain joins TRBV7-8 to TRBJ1-2; 8 bases are a match to TRBD1. This CDR3 is 16 amino acids long. Germline loops: CDR1 SGHVS, CDR2 FQNEAQ. V lost 5 bases to trimming and J lost 5 bases; unmatched junction nucleotides: 13. The whole variable domain, filled in from reference TRBV7-8 and TRBJ1-2, reads GAGVSQSPRYKVAKRGQDVALRCDPISGHVSLFWYQQALGQGPEFLTYFQNEAQLDKSGLPSDRFFAERPEGSVSTLKIQRTQQEDSAVYLCASSRTDRGLWYGYTFGSGTRLTVV.

The chain recombines TRBV7-9 with TRBJ1-2; unclear D gene. V shed 5 bases and J shed 1 base, with 11 bases lying between them. CDR1 and CDR2 from the germline V gene are SEHNR and FQNEAQ (reference sequence). The CDR3 is made up of 14 amino acids. This chain's CDR3 is CASSPGSLNYGYTF. Here the CDR3 DNA reads TGTGCCAGCAGCCCCGGGAGTCTTAACTATGGCTACACCTTC.

The chain has TRBV5-4 and TRBJ2-1; TRBD2 is a possible D gene (6 bases). The V gene's germline CDR1 is SGHNT and CDR2 YYREEE (reference sequence). Trimming removed 3 bases at V and 6 bases at J, with 10 bases between. This CDR3 spans 13 amino acids. CDR3 nucleotides: TGTGCCAGCAGCTGGAGGGCTAGCAATGAGCAGTTCTTC. Translating gives CASSWRASNEQFF.

This clone has a count of ten or more. This chain links TRBV7-8 with TRBJ1-1; D gene uncertain. The CDR3 totals 12 residues. Looked up from germline, CDR1 is SGHVS and CDR2 is FQNEAQ. V lost 2 bases, J lost 13 bases, and 14 bases lay in between. Written as DNA, the CDR3 is TGTGCCAGCAGCTTATCACGGCAAGCGGGTTTCTTT. Its protein product is CASSLSRQAGFF.

V and J are TRBV5-1 and TRBJ2-7; no firm D call. The V gene's germline CDR1 is SGHRS and CDR2 YFSETQ. The CDR3 covers 13 residues. V gave up 3 bases and J gave up 2 bases, with 9 bases separating them. The CDR3, as DNA: TGCGCCAGCAGCTGGCAGGAAACCTACGAGCAGTACTTC. As protein: CASSWQETYEQYF.

This chain joins TRBV7-2 and TRBJ2-7, with TRBD2 matching 10 bases. V lost 4 bases to trimming and J lost 4 bases; unmatched junction nucleotides: 7. This CDR3 has 15 amino acids. CDR1 and CDR2 (germline): SGHTA, FQGNSA. Here the CDR3 reads CASSSPGSGRYEQYF. CDR3 nucleotides: TGTGCCAGCAGCTCCCCAGGTAGCGGGAGGTACGAGCAGTACTTC.

This clone appeared once. The rearrangement links TRBV5-1 to TRBJ2-5, with TRBD2 identical over 12 bases. Trimming cost V 4 bases and J 3 bases; bases outside gene matches: 1. The germline CDR1 and CDR2 sequences are SGHRS and YFSETQ. CDR3 length: 14 amino acids. The CDR3 reads CASSRTSGKETQYF. In DNA, the CDR3 is TGCGCCAGCAGCCGGACTAGCGGGAAAGAGACCCAGTACTTC.

This chain links TRBV7-2 with TRBJ2-3, with 11 bases aligning to TRBD2. V was pared by 5 bases and J by 0 bases, with 13 bases of the junction left unmatched. Germline V gives CDR1 SGHTA, CDR2 FQGNSA. The CDR3 spans 19 residues. CDR3 in amino acids: CASSRGWLAGGLSTDTQYF. CDR3 DNA: TGTGCCAGCAGCCGAGGGTGGCTAGCGGGGGGCCTTAGCACAGATACGCAGTATTTT.

CDR3 nucleotides: TGTGCCAGTGCTGCATCTGGGGCCAACGTCCTGACTTTC. Translating it yields CASAASGANVLTF. V and J are TRBV19 and TRBJ2-6; the D is unclear. Looked up from germline, CDR1 is LNHDA and CDR2 is SQIVND (reference sequence). Deletions cut 8 bases from V and 1 base from J, with 6 bases between. The CDR3 totals 13 residues.

The genes are TRBV7-2 and TRBJ2-7, with D possibly being TRBD2 (5 bases). Germline CDR1 reads SGHTA; CDR2 reads FQGNSA. V dropped 5 bases and J dropped 5 bases, with 25 bases sitting between them. CDR3 length: 17 amino acids. As DNA, the CDR3 is TGTGCCAGCAGCGACCGTTCCTGGTCTAGCCTTCCTCACGAGCAGTACTTC. It yields the protein CASSDRSWSSLPHEQYF. Full variable domain (rest looked up from reference TRBV7-2 and TRBJ2-7): GAGVSQSPSNKVTEKGKDVELRCDPISGHTALYWYRQSLGQGLEFLIYFQGNSAPDKSGLPSDRFSAERTGGSVSTLTIQRTQQEDSAVYLCASSDRSWSSLPHEQYFGPGTRLTVT.

The chain employs TRBV28 and TRBJ2-7; D uncertain. The V end lost 6 bases, the J end lost 0 bases, and 21 bases lay between the germline ends. The V gene's germline CDR1 is MDHEN and CDR2 SYDVKM. There are 17 residues in the CDR3. The CDR3 bases are TGTGCCAGCAGGGAGCCCAAGGTCGGGTCGAGCTCCTACGAGCAGTACTTC. This sequence encodes CASREPKVGSSSYEQYF.

The chain uses TRBV30 and TRBJ2-1, with D possibly TRBD1 on 5 matching bases. V lost 4 bases and J lost 0, with 13 bases in between. CDR1 is GTSNPN, CDR2 SVGIG, per germline (reference sequence). The length of the CDR3 is 15 residues. CDR3 region: CAWISPTGSYNEQFF. The CDR3 nucleotides read TGTGCCTGGATCTCGCCCACAGGCTCCTACAATGAGCAGTTCTTC.

CDR3 nucleotides: TGCAGCGTAGGCCTCGACTCCTTATCCTACAATGAGCAGTTCTTC. This gives the protein CSVGLDSLSYNEQFF. The chain combines TRBV29-1 with TRBJ2-1; no definite D call. V lost 6 bases and J lost 1, with 16 bases in between. The germline V gene has CDR1 SQVTM and CDR2 ANQGSEA. The CDR3 runs 15 residues.

This chain uses TRBV10-3 with TRBJ2-1; 13 bases fit TRBD2. This CDR3 is built from 19 residues. Germline CDR1 ENHRY, CDR2 SYGVKD. The trim removed 4 bases at V and 0 bases at J, leaving 9 bases unmatched. The CDR3 loop is CAISGPGLAGLSSYNEQFF. Here the CDR3 DNA reads TGTGCCATCAGTGGACCGGGACTAGCGGGATTAAGCTCCTACAATGAGCAGTTCTTC.

The V gene is TRBV11-1, the J gene TRBJ2-7; a possible D gene is TRBD1 (6 bases). Germline V gene data show CDR1 as SGHAT and CDR2 as FQDESV (reference sequence). Trimming took off 8 bases at V and 2 bases at J, with 22 bases between the two ends. This CDR3 spans 16 amino acids. This CDR3 reads CASLRPRQVRPYEQYF. The CDR3 bases are TGTGCCAGCTTGAGGCCAAGACAGGTGCGACCCTACGAGCAGTACTTC.

This chain joins TRBV4-1 and TRBJ1-5; D gene uncertain. This CDR3 contains 16 residues. Trimming stripped 2 bases from V and 5 bases from J, with 16 bases between. Germline V gene lookup returns CDR1 MGHRA and CDR2 YSYEKL. The CDR3 sequence is CASSQPIGPADQPQHF. CDR3 sequence (DNA): TGCGCCAGCAGCCAACCCATAGGGCCCGCAGATCAGCCCCAGCATTTT.